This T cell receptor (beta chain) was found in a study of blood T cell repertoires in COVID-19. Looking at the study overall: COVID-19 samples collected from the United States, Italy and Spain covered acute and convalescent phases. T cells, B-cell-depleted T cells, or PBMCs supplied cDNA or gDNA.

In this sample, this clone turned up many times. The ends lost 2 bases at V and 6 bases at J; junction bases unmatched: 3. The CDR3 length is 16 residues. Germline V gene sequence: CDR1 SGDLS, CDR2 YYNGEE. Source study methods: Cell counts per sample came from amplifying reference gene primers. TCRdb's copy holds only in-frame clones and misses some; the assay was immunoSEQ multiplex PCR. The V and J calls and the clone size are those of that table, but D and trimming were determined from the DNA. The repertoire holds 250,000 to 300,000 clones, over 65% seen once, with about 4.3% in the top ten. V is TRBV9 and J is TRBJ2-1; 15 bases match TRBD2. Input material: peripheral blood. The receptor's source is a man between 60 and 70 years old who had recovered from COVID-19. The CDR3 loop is CASSVGLAGGFNEQFF. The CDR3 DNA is TGTGCCAGCAGCGTGGGACTAGCGGGAGGTTTCAATGAGCAGTTCTTC.